This T cell receptor (beta chain) was sequenced for a study of blood T cells in healthy people across ages. Combining a sample-barcoded 5' primer with a J-beta primer mix, a second PCR ran for about 6 to 12 cycles. Each of the cDNA molecules was tagged by a template-switch adaptor with 12 random nucleotides. MiXCR was run by TCRdb on the 5' RACE reads, yielding one entry per CDR3 protein. The sample consists of over 750,000 distinct CDR3 sequences, roughly 25% of them appearing once. This same sample was also part of a study on T cells of mothers and their children. According to that study: In this cohort, donors were three healthy Caucasian mothers plus their six children.

This TCR was sampled from a boy younger than 18 in good health. The specimen sequenced was blood.

The CDR3 DNA reads as TGCAGTGCTAGAGATGTGGGACTGGGCAAAGAGACCCAGTACTTC. Protein sequence: CSARDVGLGKETQYF. The chain carries TRBV20-1 and TRBJ2-5; weak D call: TRBD2 (6 bases). Germline V gene sequence: CDR1 DFQATT, CDR2 SNEGSKA (reference sequence). Deletions cut 0 bases from V and 3 bases from J, with 14 bases between. The CDR3 consists of 15 residues.